Presented here are 15 T cell receptor beta chains from one specimen sequenced in a study of cytomegalovirus exposure and HLA in healthy donors. Use of 60 Vbeta and 13 Jbeta primers characterized the PCR. Clones were read by immunoSEQ multiplex PCR, and TCRdb kept only the in-frame ones, dropping some. This table holds about 210,000 clones, 81% found once. The sample consisted of PBMCs. The receptor source for this set is a man aged 35 to 55 in good health and CMV-seropositive.

The chain links TRBV5-1 to TRBJ2-1, with 8 bases lining up with TRBD2. From germline, CDR1 is SGHRS and CDR2 YFSETQ. The CDR3 is 16 amino acids. V lost 0 bases to trimming and J lost 9 bases; unmatched junction nucleotides: 11. The CDR3 nucleotides are TGCGCCAGCAGCTTGGGGGTAGCGGGGCGCCGGGGTGAGCAGTTCTTC. Its protein is CASSLGVAGRRGEQFF.

This CDR3 is CASSLAGASSYNEQFF. CDR3 nucleotides: TGTGCCAGCAGCTTAGCGGGGGCAAGCTCCTACAATGAGCAGTTCTTC. The gene calls are TRBV7-9 and TRBJ2-1; possibly TRBD1 for D (6 bases). The germline V and J ends were trimmed by 0 bases and 0 bases, with 9 bases remaining between them. Germline-derived CDR1 and CDR2 are SEHNR and FQNEAQ (reference sequence). CDR3 length: 16 amino acids.

CDR3 coding DNA: TGTGCCAGCTGCACGGCGGAATACGGCACGCAGTATTTT. Encoded protein: CASCTAEYGTQYF. V is TRBV19 and J is TRBJ2-3; D gene unclear. V was cut by 9 bases and J by 9 bases, with 19 bases left in between. CDR3 length: 13 amino acids. Germline assignment: CDR1 LNHDA and CDR2 SQIVND (reference sequence).

This clone has just a few counts. CDR3 sequence reads: CASSLVTGSNYGYTF. The CDR3 DNA reads as TGTGCCAGCAGCTTAGTGACAGGCTCTAACTATGGCTACACCTTC. This chain joins TRBV7-2 and TRBJ1-2; a possible D gene is TRBD1 (6 bases). This CDR3 comprises 15 residues. Germline CDR1 SGHTA, CDR2 FQGNSA. The V end was cut by 1 base, the J end by 0 bases, with 9 bases between.

V gene TRBV27 combines with J gene TRBJ2-3, with TRBD1 matching 8 bases. Germline lookup yields CDR1 MNHEY and CDR2 SMNVEV (reference sequence). The CDR3 runs 17 residues. J lost 5 bases, V lost 5 bases, and 15 bases had no gene match. The chain's CDR3 is CASSPGQGTNPKDTQYF. The CDR3 nucleotides read TGTGCCAGCAGTCCAGGACAGGGAACTAATCCGAAAGATACGCAGTATTTT.

The rearrangement joins TRBV9 to TRBJ2-7; possibly TRBD2 for D (7 bases). Germline values: CDR1 SGDLS, CDR2 YYNGEE. Trimming removed 4 bases at V and 4 bases at J, with 15 bases between. This CDR3 spans 14 amino acids. CDR3 protein: CASSKGGDGYEQYF. The CDR3 bases are TGTGCCAGCAGCAAAGGGGGGGACGGGTACGAGCAGTACTTC.

The V call is TRBV11-3, the J call TRBJ2-3, with 8 bases fitting TRBD1. Germline lookup yields CDR1 SGHNT and CDR2 YENEEA. V shed 3 bases and J 4 bases; nucleotides not matched to a gene: 3. This CDR3 has 14 residues. The CDR3: CASSLGQAADTQYF. The CDR3 region has the DNA TGTGCCAGCAGCTTGGGACAGGCTGCAGATACGCAGTATTTT.

The chain couples TRBV4-1 to TRBJ2-1, with a weak D call TRBD2 (6 bases). This CDR3 is 12 amino acids long. Germline CDR1 MGHRA, CDR2 YSYEKL. The V gene lost 4 bases and the J gene lost 8 bases, with 9 bases spanning the gap. The CDR3 protein is CASSPTGDEQFF. The CDR3 DNA is TGCGCCAGCAGCCCTACGGGGGATGAGCAGTTCTTC.

This clone was seen just once. Other DNA sequences from this sample encode an identical CDR3 as well. This sequence joins TRBV6-1 and TRBJ2-7; D is possibly TRBD1 (6 bases). In germline, CDR1 is MNHNS, CDR2 SASEGT. The CDR3 runs to 14 residues. The ends were cut back, 3 bases at V and 4 bases at J, with 13 bases in the middle. CDR3 coding DNA: TGTGCCAGCAGTGATGTCAGGGGTCTTTACGAGCAGTACTTC. It is translated as CASSDVRGLYEQYF.

The rearrangement links TRBV28 to TRBJ1-2, with TRBD1 as a possible D gene (6 bases). CDR1 MDHEN and CDR2 SYDVKM come from the germline V gene. The CDR3 totals 12 residues. V was pared by 2 bases and J by 8 bases, with 9 bases between. DNA of the CDR3: TGTGCCAGCAGTTTACAGGGGCACGGCTACACCTTC. Protein sequence: CASSLQGHGYTF.

The V and J genes are TRBV27 and TRBJ1-6; 9 bases are shared with TRBD1. Unmatched junction bases numbered 8, after V lost 10 bases and J lost 7 bases. Germline V gene data show CDR1 as MNHEY and CDR2 as SMNVEV (reference sequence). The CDR3 extends over 14 amino acids. The CDR3 reads CATRPTGGNSPLHF. The CDR3 DNA is TGTGCCACCCGCCCCACAGGGGGCAATTCACCCCTCCACTTT.

The chain couples TRBV19 to TRBJ1-2, with D perhaps matching TRBD1 (5 bases). The ends were cut back, 4 bases at V and 2 bases at J, with 14 bases in the middle. CDR1 LNHDA and CDR2 SQIVND come from the germline V gene (reference sequence). This CDR3 has 15 amino acids. The CDR3 loop is CASSSVAGQNYGYTF. In nucleotides, the CDR3 is TGTGCCAGTAGTAGTGTGGCAGGGCAGAACTATGGCTACACCTTC.

The rearrangement links TRBV7-2 to TRBJ2-7; 7 bases are shared with TRBD2. The CDR3 has 15 amino acids. The trim removed 1 base at V and 3 bases at J, leaving 6 bases unmatched. The germline V gene encodes CDR1 SGHTA and CDR2 FQGNSA. The CDR3 here is CASSLGATSDYEQYF. CDR3 bases: TGTGCCAGCAGCTTAGGGGCAACTAGCGACTACGAGCAGTACTTC.

This clone has just one count. This rearrangement joins TRBV10-2 to TRBJ1-6; 8 bases match TRBD1. V was pared by 6 bases and J by 0 bases, with 7 bases of the junction left unmatched. The V gene's germline CDR1 is WSHSY and CDR2 SAAADI. The CDR3 length is 17 residues. The CDR3 loop is CASRATGASSYNSPLHF. The CDR3 DNA reads TGCGCCAGCAGGGCGACAGGGGCGAGCTCCTATAATTCACCCCTCCACTTT.

The genes are TRBV28 and TRBJ2-1, with 8 bases matching TRBD1. Germline V gene sequence: CDR1 MDHEN, CDR2 SYDVKM. V shed 5 bases, J shed 15 bases, and the junction held 9 bases outside the gene matches. The CDR3 runs to 12 residues. CDR3 protein: CASSTTGVRRFF. In DNA form, the CDR3 reads TGTGCCAGCAGTACGACAGGGGTTCGTCGGTTCTTC.